Listed below are T cell receptor beta chains from one sample, sequenced in a study of blood T cell repertoires in COVID-19. Profiling relied on immunoSEQ multiplex PCR, and the TCRdb table lists in-frame clones only, not all of them. The sample lists almost 250,000 clones, roughly 91% occurring once. The specimen sequenced was PBMCs or T cells enriched from blood (not recorded which). Every receptor here comes from a woman in her 30s who had recovered from COVID-19. The CDR3 runs from the conserved cysteine through the conserved F or W. D genes are given only for firm matches. Clone size, where shown, is once, few, many, or a class for clones that have expanded.

>TRBD1|NA|TRBV6-4|TRBJ1-1
CASSDSGDRNTEAFF
TGTGCCAGCAGTGACTCGGGGGACAGGAACACTGAAGCTTTCTTT
>TRBD1|NA|TRBV5-1|TRBJ1-2
CASSLDGTGGFNYGYTF
TGCGCCAGCAGCTTGGATGGGACAGGGGGCTTCAACTATGGCTACACCTTC
>NA|NA|TRBV4-3|TRBJ2-1
CASSQDVLDDEQFF
TGCGCCAGCAGCCAAGATGTCCTAGACGATGAGCAGTTCTTC
>TRBD1|NA|TRBV5-5|TRBJ2-7
CASSAGGGVSYEQYF
TGTGCCAGCAGTGCAGGGGGCGGGGTGTCCTACGAGCAGTACTTC
>NA|NA|TRBV5-5|TRBJ1-2
CASSLFSVGAGAELYGYTF
TGTGCCAGCAGCTTGTTCTCTGTTGGGGCAGGGGCCGAACTCTATGGCTACACCTTC
>NA|NA|TRBV4-1|TRBJ1-1
CASSQEGIQGHTEAFF
TGCGCCAGCAGCCAAGAGGGGATACAGGGTCACACTGAAGCTTTCTTT
>TRBD1|NA|TRBV11-2|TRBJ1-1
CASSLFPDPGGTEAFF
TGTGCCAGCAGCCTCTTCCCCGACCCAGGGGGAACTGAAGCTTTCTTT
>NA|NA|TRBV27|TRBJ1-1
CASSWGGIDTEAFF
TGTGCCAGCAGTTGGGGGGGGATCGACACTGAAGCTTTCTTT
>NA|NA|TRBV19|TRBJ2-7
CASSVPQGSPYEQYF
TGTGCCAGTAGTGTTCCGCAGGGATCACCCTACGAGCAGTACTTC
>TRBD1|NA|TRBV30|TRBJ1-1
CAWTMAGGTEAFF
TGTGCCTGGACAATGGCAGGGGGCACTGAAGCTTTCTTT
>TRBD1|NA|TRBV15|TRBJ2-7
CATSTDRSGFGREQYF
TGTGCCACCAGTACGGACAGGAGTGGATTCGGTCGCGAGCAGTACTTC
>NA|NA|TRBV19|TRBJ1-1
CASNSRRLTEAFF
TGTGCCAGTAACTCTCGGCGGCTCACTGAAGCTTTCTTT
>TRBD1|NA|TRBV28|TRBJ2-7
CASLTGGGGVREQYF
TGTGCCAGTCTCACAGGGGGCGGGGGTGTGAGAGAGCAGTACTTC
>NA|once|TRBV28|TRBJ1-2
CASSFKPMGDGYTF
TGTGCCAGCAGTTTTAAGCCCATGGGCGATGGCTACACCTTC
>TRBD1|NA|TRBV24-1|TRBJ2-1
CATSDLGQGHMNEQFF
TGTGCCACCAGTGATCTCGGACAGGGGCATATGAATGAGCAGTTCTTC
>NA|NA|TRBV28|TRBJ2-3
CASSRGGQLPDTQYF
TGTGCCAGCAGCCGGGGTGGACAGCTCCCAGATACGCAGTATTTT
>NA|NA|TRBV28|TRBJ1-5
CASRNAGNQPQHF
TGTGCCAGCAGGAATGCAGGGAATCAGCCCCAGCATTTT
>NA|NA|TRBV5-4|TRBJ1-5
CASSLAEDRTQPQHF
TGTGCCAGCAGCTTGGCCGAGGACAGAACACAGCCCCAGCATTTT
>NA|NA|TRBV7-9|TRBJ2-7
CASSPTRGSQREQYF
TGTGCCAGCAGCCCCACCCGTGGTAGCCAGCGCGAGCAGTACTTC
>NA|NA|TRBV3-1/TRBV3-2|TRBJ1-2
CASSQVTANYGYTF
TGTGCCAGCAGCCAAGTCACAGCCAACTATGGCTACACCTTC
>NA|NA|TRBV24-1|TRBJ1-6
CATSEWAGNISYNSPLHF
TGTGCCACCAGTGAGTGGGCAGGAAATATCTCCTATAATTCACCCCTCCACTTT
>NA|NA|TRBV7-6|TRBJ1-1
CASSLASGPVLAEAFF
TGTGCCAGCAGCTTAGCTTCGGGTCCCGTCCTCGCTGAAGCTTTCTTT
>TRBD2|NA|TRBV28|TRBJ2-7
CASSLVAGGPSEQYF
TGTGCCAGCAGTTTAGTAGCGGGAGGGCCCTCCGAGCAGTACTTC
>NA|NA|TRBV18|TRBJ1-4
CASFRVLNEKLFF
TGTGCCAGCTTCCGGGTCCTAAATGAAAAACTGTTTTTT
>TRBD2|NA|TRBV5-6|TRBJ2-3
CASSSAGTSGRTTDTQYF
TGTGCCAGCAGCTCCGCCGGGACTAGCGGGAGGACCACAGATACGCAGTATTTT
>TRBD1|NA|TRBV3-1/TRBV3-2|TRBJ1-6
CASSERGDREVLWSPLHF
TGTGCCAGCAGCGAACGAGGGGACAGGGAAGTATTATGGTCCCCCCTCCACTTT